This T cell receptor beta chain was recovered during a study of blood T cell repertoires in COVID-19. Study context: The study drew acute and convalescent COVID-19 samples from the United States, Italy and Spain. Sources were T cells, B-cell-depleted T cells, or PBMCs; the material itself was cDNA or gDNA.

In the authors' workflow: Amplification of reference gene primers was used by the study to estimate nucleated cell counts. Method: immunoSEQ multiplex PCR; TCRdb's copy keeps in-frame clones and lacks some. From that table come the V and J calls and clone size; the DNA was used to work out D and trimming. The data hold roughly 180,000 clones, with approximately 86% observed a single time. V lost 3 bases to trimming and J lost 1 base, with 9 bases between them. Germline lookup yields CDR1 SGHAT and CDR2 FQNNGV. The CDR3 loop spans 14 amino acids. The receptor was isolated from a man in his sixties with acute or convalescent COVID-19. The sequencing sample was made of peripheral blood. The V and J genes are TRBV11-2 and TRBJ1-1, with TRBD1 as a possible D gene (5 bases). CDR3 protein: CASSFLQGNTEAFF. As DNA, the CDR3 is TGTGCCAGCAGCTTTCTTCAGGGGAACACTGAAGCTTTCTTT. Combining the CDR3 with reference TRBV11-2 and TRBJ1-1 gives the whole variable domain EAGVAQSPRYKIIEKRQSVAFWCNPISGHATLYWYQQILGQGPKLLIQFQNNGVVDDSQLPKDRFSAERLKGVDSTLKIQPAKLEDSAVYLCASSFLQGNTEAFFGQGTRLTVV.